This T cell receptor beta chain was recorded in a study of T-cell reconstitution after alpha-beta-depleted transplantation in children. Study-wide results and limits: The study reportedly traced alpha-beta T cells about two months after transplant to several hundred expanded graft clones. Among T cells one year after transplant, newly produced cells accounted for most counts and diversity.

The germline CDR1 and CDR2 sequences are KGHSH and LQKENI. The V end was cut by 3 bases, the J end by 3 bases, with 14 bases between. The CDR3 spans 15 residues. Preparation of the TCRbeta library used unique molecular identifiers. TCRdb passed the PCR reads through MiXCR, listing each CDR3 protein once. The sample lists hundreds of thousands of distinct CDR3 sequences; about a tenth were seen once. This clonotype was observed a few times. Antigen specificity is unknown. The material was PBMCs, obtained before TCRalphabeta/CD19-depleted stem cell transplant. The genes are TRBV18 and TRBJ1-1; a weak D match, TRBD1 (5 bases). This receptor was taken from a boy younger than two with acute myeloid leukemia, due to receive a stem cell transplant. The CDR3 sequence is CASSPRGLRDTEAFF. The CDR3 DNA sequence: TGTGCCAGCTCACCTAGGGGACTCCGGGACACTGAAGCTTTCTTT.